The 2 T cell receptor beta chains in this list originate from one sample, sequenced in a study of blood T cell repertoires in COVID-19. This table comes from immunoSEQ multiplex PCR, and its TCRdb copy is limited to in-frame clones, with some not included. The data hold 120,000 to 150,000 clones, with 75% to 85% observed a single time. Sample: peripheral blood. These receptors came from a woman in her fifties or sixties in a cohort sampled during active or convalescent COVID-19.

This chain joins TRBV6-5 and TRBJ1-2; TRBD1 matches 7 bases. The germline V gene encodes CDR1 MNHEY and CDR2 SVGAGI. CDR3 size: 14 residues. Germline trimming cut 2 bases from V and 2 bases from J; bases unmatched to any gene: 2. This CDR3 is CASSYATGNYGYTF. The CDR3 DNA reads TGTGCCAGCAGTTACGCGACAGGGAACTATGGCTACACCTTC.

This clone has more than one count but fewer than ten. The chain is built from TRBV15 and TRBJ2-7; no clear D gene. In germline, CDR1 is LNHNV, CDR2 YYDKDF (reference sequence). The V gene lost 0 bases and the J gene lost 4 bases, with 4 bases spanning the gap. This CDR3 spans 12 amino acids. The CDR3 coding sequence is TGTGCCACCAGCAGAGACGGTTACGAGCAGTACTTC. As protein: CATSRDGYEQYF.